These 7 T cell receptor beta chains came from one sample sequenced in a study of vaccination and CD4 T cells after COVID-19. At the Johns Hopkins FTIC core, DNA taken from cultured CD4+ T cells was sequenced by way of the Oncomine TCR Beta short-read assay. TCRdb reprocessed the PCR reads with MiXCR, giving one entry per CDR3 protein. This sample yields roughly 4,000 distinct CDR3 sequences, of which around a third are seen a single time; 20% to 30% belongs to the top ten. No antigen has been identified for these receptors. Treatment meaning: approximately 10-day PBMC culture with coronavirus spike peptide pools or control peptides (ViraFEST assay). Ahead of the COVID-19 pandemic (2011-2018), the CD4+ T cells of the unexposed donor were collected. The sequencing sample was made of CD4+ T cells from blood, cultured in vitro. The receptors were sampled from a human donor in good health.

This clonotype has just a few counts. The chain is built from TRBV27 and TRBJ2-2, with D uncertain. V dropped 2 bases and J dropped 7 bases, with 2 bases sitting between them. CDR3 size: 11 residues. CDR1 MNHEY and CDR2 SMNVEV come from the germline V gene (reference sequence). In DNA, the CDR3 is TGTGCCAGCAGTTTAAACGGGGAGCTGTTTTTT. Its translation: CASSLNGELFF.

This CDR3 is CASSLGRNYGYTF. In DNA form, the CDR3 reads TGTGCCAGCAGCCTGGGCCGTAACTATGGCTACACCTTC. The chain employs TRBV12-3 or TRBV12-4 and TRBJ1-2, with D unresolved. The CDR3 loop spans 13 amino acids. The V gene lost 6 bases and the J gene lost 1 base, with 9 bases spanning the gap.

The CDR3 region is CASSPDAGGGQPQHF. CDR3 DNA sequence: TGTGCCAGCAGCCCGGACGCAGGAGGAGGTCAGCCCCAGCATTTT. The chain carries TRBV7-2 and TRBJ1-5, with D hard to call. The germline V gene has CDR1 SGHTA and CDR2 FQGNSA. The length of the CDR3 is 15 residues. V was cut by 5 bases and J by 6 bases, with 17 bases left in between.

The chain carries TRBV6-5 and TRBJ2-5, with a possible D match to TRBD1 (6 bases). Per germline, CDR1 MNHEY and CDR2 SVGAGI. The CDR3 spans 15 residues. The V end lost 2 bases, the J end lost 0 bases, and 10 bases lay between the germline ends. The DNA for the CDR3 is TGTGCCAGCAGTTACGGGACAAGAAACCAAGAGACCCAGTACTTC. It specifies CASSYGTRNQETQYF.

The sample holds a few counts of this clonotype. The chain is built from TRBV2 and TRBJ2-3, with D maybe TRBD2 (6 bases). This CDR3 spans 14 amino acids. Looked up from germline, CDR1 is SNHLY and CDR2 is FYNNEI. V lost 8 bases and J lost 0, with 12 bases in between. For the CDR3, the DNA is TGTGCCAGCCAACAAGGGACTAGCACAGATACGCAGTATTTT. This translates into CASQQGTSTDTQYF.

V and J are TRBV5-1 and TRBJ1-3, with D possibly matching TRBD1 (5 bases). Germline loops: CDR1 SGHRS, CDR2 YFSETQ. The V end lost 2 bases, the J end lost 6 bases, and 18 bases lay between the germline ends. CDR3 length equals 16 residues. The CDR3 nucleotides are TGCGCCAGCAGCTTAACATACCCGGGACTGGAAAACACCATATATTTT. This codes for CASSLTYPGLENTIYF.

The chain employs TRBV7-9 and TRBJ2-2; no clear D gene. This CDR3 contains 12 residues. Per germline, CDR1 SEHNR and CDR2 FQNEAQ (reference sequence). Deletions cut 5 bases from V and 2 bases from J, with 3 bases between. The CDR3 bases are TGTGCCAGCAGCCATAACACCGGGGAGCTGTTTTTT. Protein product: CASSHNTGELFF.